A single sample gave rise to the 12 T cell receptor beta chains below, sequenced in a study of CD8+CD57+ T cells in acquired aplastic anemia. According to the study, genomic DNA was the template for TCR beta VDJ and CDR3 profiling. TCRdb independently ran MiXCR on the reads; one entry per CDR3 protein. Among 200,000 to 250,000 distinct CDR3 sequences listed, about half were seen once. CD8+CD57+ cell expansion had been shown by flow cytometry in patients chosen for sequencing. The sequenced material came from sorted CD4+, CD8+, or CD8+CD57+ T cells (not recorded which) from PBMCs. The receptors were sampled from a human donor with aplastic anemia.

This clonotype was recorded a few times. The chain has TRBV3-1 and TRBJ2-4; D may correspond to TRBD1 or TRBD2 (5 bases each). The V gene's germline CDR1 is LGHDT and CDR2 YNNKEL (reference sequence). This CDR3 has 16 amino acids. V was shortened by 0 bases and J by 1 base, with 10 bases between the two germline ends. CDR3 protein: CASSQEMGRAKNIQYF. The CDR3 DNA sequence: TGTGCCAGCAGCCAAGAAATGGGACGGGCCAAAAACATTCAGTACTTC.

The gene calls are TRBV19 and TRBJ1-1; 8 positions match TRBD1. The CDR3 is 14 residues long. Trimming took 5 bases from V and 3 from J; bases not matched to a gene: 5. CDR1 and CDR2 (germline): LNHDA, SQIVND (reference sequence). In DNA, the CDR3 is TGTGCCAGTAGTCAACAGGGGGGTCACACTGAAGCTTTCTTT. Translating it yields CASSQQGGHTEAFF.

This clonotype was detected a few times. A much larger clone differs by one base, so this may be a read error. This chain joins TRBV7-8 and TRBJ1-6; TRBD1 is a possible D gene (5 bases). The V end was cut by 5 bases, the J end by 9 bases, with 17 bases between. The CDR3 has 15 amino acids. Germline V CDR1 and CDR2: SGHVS, FQNEAQ. The CDR3 DNA is TGTGCCAGCAGCCTCCCTGCGCAGGGATGTTCACCCCTCCACTTT. This sequence encodes CASSLPAQGCSPLHF.

Regarding this clonotype: This is likely a read error, given that the CDR3 carries no conserved phenylalanine or tryptophan at its end. Because the CDR3's place on the DNA is in doubt, the DNA is left out and the CDR3 is given as listed by TCRdb. This sequence joins TRBV7-9 and TRBJ2-2; the DNA was not used to check the table's D call, TRBD1. Germline CDR1 SEHNR, CDR2 FQNEAQ (reference sequence). With termini counted, the CDR3 has 10 amino acids. The CDR3 reads CASSWRRTGQ.

In its sample, this clonotype was seen a few times. The chain has TRBV18 and TRBJ2-5; tentative D call: TRBD1 (6 bases). V was trimmed by 1 base and J by 5 bases, leaving 11 bases between them. The CDR3 contains 14 residues. Germline V gene sequence: CDR1 KGHSH, CDR2 LQKENI. DNA of the CDR3: TGTGCCAGCTCACCACAGGGGGTGGTGGAGACCCAGTACTTC. Translated: CASSPQGVVETQYF. The full variable domain, in which reference TRBV18 and TRBJ2-5 provide the parts outside the CDR3, is NAGVMQNPRHLVRRRGQEARLRCSPMKGHSHVYWYRQLPEEGLKFMVYLQKENIIDESGMPKERFSAEFPKEGPSILRIQQVVRGDSAAYFCASSPQGVVETQYFGPGTRLLVL.

The V gene is TRBV19, the J gene TRBJ2-2; D gene unclear. With 2 bases removed from V and 7 bases from J, the gap between germline ends came to 5 bases. The CDR3 is made up of 12 amino acids. CDR1 LNHDA and CDR2 SQIVND come from the germline V gene (reference sequence). The CDR3, as DNA: TGTGCCAGTAGTATAAGGGACGGGGAGCTGTTTTTT. Translating gives CASSIRDGELFF.

The chain carries TRBV5-1 and TRBJ2-3; 8 bases map to TRBD1. The V and J ends lost 4 bases and 3 bases, in that order; junction bases with no gene match: 7. CDR1 is SGHRS, CDR2 YFSETQ, per germline. The CDR3 is made up of 15 amino acids. The CDR3 protein is CASSPTGVGTDTQYF. The CDR3 region has the DNA TGCGCCAGCAGCCCGACAGGGGTGGGAACAGATACGCAGTATTTT.

This clonotype was recorded a few times. This sequence joins TRBV15 and TRBJ1-4, with D tentatively TRBD1 (5 bases). The germline V gene encodes CDR1 LNHNV and CDR2 YYDKDF (reference sequence). With 0 bases removed from V and 6 bases from J, the gap between germline ends came to 11 bases. The CDR3 covers 15 residues. The CDR3 spells CATSRDGTGHEKLFF. The DNA of the CDR3 is TGTGCCACCAGCAGAGATGGGACGGGCCATGAAAAACTGTTTTTT.

The chain is built from TRBV20-1 and TRBJ1-2; D unclear. The length of the CDR3 is 16 residues. Germline V CDR1 and CDR2: DFQATT, SNEGSKA (reference sequence). V was clipped by 0 bases and J by 1 base, with 15 bases between them. DNA for the CDR3: TGCAGTGCTAGAGACCAGGCCCGAGCCGTTAACTATGGCTACACCTTC. Translation gives CSARDQARAVNYGYTF.

The J gene is TRBJ2-7, the V gene TRBV29-1; 12 positions match TRBD1. The CDR3 covers 14 residues. CDR1 SQVTM and CDR2 ANQGSEA come from the germline V gene. The CDR3 sequence is CSATGQGAGYEQYF. The CDR3 DNA sequence: TGCAGTGCTACGGGACAGGGGGCCGGGTACGAGCAGTACTTC.

This sequence joins TRBV10-2 and TRBJ2-3; D is uncertain. CDR1 and CDR2 (germline): WSHSY, SAAADI. V was clipped by 1 base and J by 0 bases, with 5 bases between them. The CDR3 totals 14 residues. DNA of the CDR3: TGCGCCAGCAGTGAGTTAGTTAGCACAGATACGCAGTATTTT. This gives the protein CASSELVSTDTQYF.

Many counts were recorded for this clonotype. The J gene is TRBJ2-5, the V gene TRBV7-3; D possibly matches TRBD1 or TRBD2 (5 bases each). There are 14 residues in the CDR3. Trimming removed 0 bases at V and 2 bases at J, with 7 bases between. From germline, CDR1 is SGHTA and CDR2 FQGTGA. Written as DNA, the CDR3 is TGTGCCAGCAGCTTAACTGGGGGACAAGAGACCCAGTACTTC. Protein: CASSLTGGQETQYF. Supplemented by reference TRBV7-3 and TRBJ2-5, the full variable domain reads GAGVSQTPSNKVTEKGKYVELRCDPISGHTALYWYRQSLGQGPEFLIYFQGTGAADDSGLPNDRFFAVRPEGSVSTLKIQRTERGDSAVYLCASSLTGGQETQYFGPGTRLLVL.